These 2 T cell receptor beta chains were all obtained from the same sample, sequenced in a study of blood T cell repertoires in COVID-19. Assay used: immunoSEQ multiplex PCR; TCRdb lists only in-frame clones, some missing. Among about 60,000 clones listed, approximately 88% were seen once. What was sequenced was peripheral blood. Receptors were obtained from a man between 65 and 85 years old with active COVID-19.

The V call is TRBV11-3, the J call TRBJ1-1; perhaps TRBD1 as D (5 bases). Germline V gene data show CDR1 as SGHNT and CDR2 as YENEEA. This CDR3 is 14 amino acids long. V dropped 6 bases and J dropped 0 bases, with 11 bases sitting between them. CDR3 region: CASSAGHMNTEAFF. The CDR3, as DNA: TGTGCCAGCAGTGCAGGGCATATGAACACTGAAGCTTTCTTT.

The chain employs TRBV7-2 and TRBJ2-7; D remains unclear. Per the germline V gene, CDR1 is SGHTA and CDR2 is FQGNSA. With 4 bases removed from V and 0 bases from J, the gap between germline ends came to 7 bases. This CDR3 contains 13 residues. CDR3 nucleotides: TGTGCCAGCAGCTCCGCGAGCTCCTACGAGCAGTACTTC. Protein: CASSSASSYEQYF.